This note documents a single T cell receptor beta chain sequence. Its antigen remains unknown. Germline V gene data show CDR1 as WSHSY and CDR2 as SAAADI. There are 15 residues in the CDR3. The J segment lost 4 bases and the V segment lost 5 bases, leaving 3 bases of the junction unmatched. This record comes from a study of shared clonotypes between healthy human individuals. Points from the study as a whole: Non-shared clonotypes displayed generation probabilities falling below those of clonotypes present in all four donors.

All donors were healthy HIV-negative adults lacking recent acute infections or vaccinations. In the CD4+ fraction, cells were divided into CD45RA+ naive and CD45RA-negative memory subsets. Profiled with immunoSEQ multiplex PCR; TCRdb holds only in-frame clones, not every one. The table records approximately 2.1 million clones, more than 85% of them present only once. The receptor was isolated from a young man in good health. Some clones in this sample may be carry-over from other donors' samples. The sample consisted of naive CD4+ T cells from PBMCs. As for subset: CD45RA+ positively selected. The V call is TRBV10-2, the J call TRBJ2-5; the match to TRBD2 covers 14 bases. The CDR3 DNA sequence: TGCGCCAGCAGTCGACTAGCGGGAGGGGTAGAGACCCAGTACTTC. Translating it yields CASSRLAGGVETQYF.